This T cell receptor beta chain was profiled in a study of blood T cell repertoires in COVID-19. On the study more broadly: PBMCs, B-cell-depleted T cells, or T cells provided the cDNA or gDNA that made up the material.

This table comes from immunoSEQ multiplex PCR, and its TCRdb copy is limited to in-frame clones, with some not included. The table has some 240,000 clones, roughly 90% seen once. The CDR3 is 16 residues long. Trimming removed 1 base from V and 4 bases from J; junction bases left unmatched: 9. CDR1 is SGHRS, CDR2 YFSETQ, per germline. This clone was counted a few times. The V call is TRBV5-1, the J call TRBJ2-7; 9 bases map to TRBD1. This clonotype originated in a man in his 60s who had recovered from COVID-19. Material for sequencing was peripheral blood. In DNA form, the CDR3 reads TGCGCCAGCAGCTTGCTTGGGACAGGGTTTACATACGAGCAGTACTTC. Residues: CASSLLGTGFTYEQYF.